This T cell receptor beta chain was captured in a study of CD8+ T cells in alopecia areata. The treatment was: oral pan-JAK inhibitor, 5-10 mg twice daily. Extracted from the samples, RNA was reverse transcribed into cDNA to serve as the sequencing template. Produced via immunoSEQ multiplex PCR; TCRdb's table is partial and in-frame only. This sample has about 160,000 clones, with about three fifths found just once. The length of the CDR3 is 16 residues. Germline CDR1 GTSNPN, CDR2 SVGIG (reference sequence). V shed 0 bases and J shed 0 bases, with 13 bases lying between them. V is TRBV30 and J is TRBJ2-3; D remains unclear. The material was CD4+ T cells sorted from blood, obtained at week 4, from a patient treated with tofacitinib. This clonotype was obtained from a human donor with alopecia areata. This chain's CDR3 is CAWSVGPGLSTDTQYF. The CDR3 nucleotides read TGTGCCTGGAGTGTAGGGCCAGGCCTCAGCACAGATACGCAGTATTTT.